Sequencing of this T cell receptor (beta chain) was carried out in a study of beta chain features in type 1 diabetes. Expressed TCRB transcripts were sequenced, since all the RNA that had been isolated was reverse transcribed. Some clones are missing from TCRdb's copy, which holds only in-frame ones; the method was immunoSEQ multiplex PCR. The sample holds 40,000 to 45,000 clones, 66% seen once. Study results and caveats: All four CD4+ subsets from Type 1 diabetes patients carried moderately but significantly shorter TCRB CDR3s. For patients, the naive, central memory and Treg TCRB repertoires appeared more alike than for healthy donors. The question of HLA type influencing TCRB rearrangement was one that remained unresolved here.

Germline values: CDR1 SGHRS, CDR2 YFSETQ. The CDR3 totals 14 residues. The ends were cut back, 2 bases at V and 0 bases at J, with 8 bases in the middle. In total, each donor contributed a single heparinised blood draw that averaged around 100 mL. CD45RO/CCR7/CD25/CD127/CD95/CD27 staining was used to isolate CD4+ naive, central memory, regulatory and stem cell-like memory cells by sorting. A note on this clone: Its antigen is currently unknown.

Sequenced material: Tregs from blood. This sequence joins TRBV5-1 and TRBJ1-1, with D possibly matching TRBD1 (6 bases). The TCR was taken from a woman between 18 and 29 years old with type 1 diabetes. For the CDR3, the DNA is TGCGCCAGCAGCTTCAGGGGTCTGAACACTGAAGCTTTCTTT. Its translation is CASSFRGLNTEAFF.